A single T cell receptor beta chain is shown here with its context. Its antigen target is currently unknown. Base qualities are not provided; no much larger clone lies one nucleotide away. This sample stems from a study of T cell changes during pregnancy in multiple sclerosis (dated by TCRdb to the late 2010s). Looking at the study overall: Changes in the T cell repertoire over the course of pregnancy were examined in this study in women with multiple sclerosis.

The protocol used for the library was the immunoSEQ multiplex PCR assay. Imported from immuneACCESS, the table was reduced by TCRdb to in-frame sequences with V and J called. These copies leave out some clones; in studies compared against another copy, an unresolved V gene accounts for under half, and the cause of the remainder is not known. This sample holds around 80,000 clones; about 92% were observed only once. The ten biggest clones cover 2.6% of the sample. Via the germline V gene, CDR1 is SQVTM and CDR2 ANQGSEA. The germline V and J ends show losses of 3 bases and 4 bases respectively, and no gene match explains 3 bases of the junction. The CDR3 goes from the cysteine to the phenylalanine over 13 residues. Only the CDR3 DNA stays, 39 bases, in frame from base 1.

Material: peripheral blood, obtained before pregnancy. This chain joins TRBV29-1 to TRBJ2-1; the central 7 bases match TRBD2. The receptor was derived from a female donor with multiple sclerosis, enrolled in a pregnancy study. The CDR3 region: CSVEGGEYNEQFF. The DNA sequence is as follows: TGCAGCGTTGAGGGGGGGGAATACAATGAGCAGTTCTTC.